This is a list of T cell receptor beta chains from one sample in a study of cytomegalovirus exposure and HLA in healthy donors. Clones were read by immunoSEQ multiplex PCR, and TCRdb kept only the in-frame ones, dropping some. The listing contains fewer than 70,000 clones. Input material: PBMCs. The receptors derive from a woman aged 18-30 years in good health and CMV-seronegative. Both conserved end residues are part of each CDR3. The D gene is left open where the match is weak.

CDR3nt | CDR3aa | v_gene | d_gene | j_gene
TGTGCCAGCAGCCAAACAGCGGGCTCTGGAACAGATACGCAGTATTTT | CASSQTAGSGTDTQYF | TRBV4-2 | - | TRBJ2-3
TGCGCCAGCTCCCCGGTATCTGGCACAGATACGCAGTATTTT | CASSPVSGTDTQYF | TRBV5-1 | - | TRBJ2-3
TGTGCCAGCAGCGTAGGACACTCCTACGAGCAGTACTTC | CASSVGHSYEQYF | TRBV9 | - | TRBJ2-7
TGTGCCAGCAGTTTTTCGGGGAACCCCTACGAGCAGTACTTC | CASSFSGNPYEQYF | TRBV6-5 | - | TRBJ2-7
TGTGCCAGCAGCCCCACTCCGGGACTAGCGTTAGGAGAGCAGTTCTTC | CASSPTPGLALGEQFF | TRBV5-6 | TRBD2 | TRBJ2-1
TGCGCCAGCAGCTTGAGGAGGGGTGAGGGAACTAATGAAAAACTGTTTTTT | CASSLRRGEGTNEKLFF | TRBV5-1 | - | TRBJ1-4
TGTGCCAGCGCGATGACGGGAGCGGGGCGCACTGAAGCTTTCTTT | CASAMTGAGRTEAFF | TRBV6-5 | - | TRBJ1-1
TGTGCCAGCAGCTCAACACTGAACACTGAAGCTTTCTTT | CASSSTLNTEAFF | TRBV7-2 | - | TRBJ1-1
TGTGCCAGCTCACCATATCAACAGGGGGCGAAAGAGACCCAGTACTTC | CASSPYQQGAKETQYF | TRBV18 | TRBD1 | TRBJ2-5
TGTGCCAGCAGCTTAGGTCTTGACAGAGGTCAAGGCTACACCTTC | CASSLGLDRGQGYTF | TRBV13 | - | TRBJ1-2
TGTGCCAGCAAGCAGGGGGTCTCAGGAAACACCATATATTTT | CASKQGVSGNTIYF | TRBV6-5 | TRBD1 | TRBJ1-3
TGTGCCTGGAGTGAATGGTCAGGCTCCTACAATGAGCAGTTCTTC | CAWSEWSGSYNEQFF | TRBV30 | - | TRBJ2-1
TGTGCCAGTAGTATAGATTCCGTGAGGGTCAACGAGCAGTACTTC | CASSIDSVRVNEQYF | TRBV19 | - | TRBJ2-7
TGTGCCAGCAGCTTCGGCGGGGTGCAAGAGACCCAGTACTTC | CASSFGGVQETQYF | TRBV5-6 | - | TRBJ2-5
TGTGCCAGCAGCTCCGGACAGATCCTGAATGGCTACACCTTC | CASSSGQILNGYTF | TRBV7-2 | - | TRBJ1-2
TGTGCCAGCAGTTTGTCGGCAGGGGCTTATGGCTACACCTTC | CASSLSAGAYGYTF | TRBV27 | - | TRBJ1-2
TGTGCCAGCAGCGTAGCTGGGGGGACTAATCAGCCCCAGCATTTT | CASSVAGGTNQPQHF | TRBV9 | - | TRBJ1-5
TGTGCCAGCAGTTACAGACAGGGGGCGATAGACAATGAGCAGTTCTTC | CASSYRQGAIDNEQFF | TRBV6-5 | TRBD1 | TRBJ2-1
TGTGCCAGCAGTGAACCGGGACAGGGAGAAGGTGGCTATGGCTACACCTTC | CASSEPGQGEGGYGYTF | TRBV2 | TRBD1 | TRBJ1-2
TGTGCCAGCGTGGCCCGACAAGCCTACAATCAGCCCCAGCATTTT | CASVARQAYNQPQHF | TRBV6-1 | - | TRBJ1-5
TGTGCCAGCAGGAAAACTGGAGGAGATACGCAGTATTTT | CASRKTGGDTQYF | TRBV11-3 | - | TRBJ2-3
TGTGCCAGCAGCCCGGACGGACATTTTGCAACTAATGAAAAACTGTTTTTT | CASSPDGHFATNEKLFF | TRBV7-8 | - | TRBJ1-4
TGTGCCAGCAGTGAACAACAGGGGGCTACAGTTGGCTACACCTTC | CASSEQQGATVGYTF | TRBV25-1 | TRBD1 | TRBJ1-2
TGTGCCAGCAGCTTTTGGCAGGGGACCCAGAACACTGAAGATTTCTTT | CASSFWQGTQNTEDFF | TRBV13 | - | TRBJ1-1
TGTGCCAGCAGGAAGCGGGAGGTCGCCTACGAGCAGTACTTC | CASRKREVAYEQYF | TRBV2 | TRBD2 | TRBJ2-7
TGTGCCAGCTCACCAAACCAGGCTGGGTTGGACACTGAAGCTTTCTTT | CASSPNQAGLDTEAFF | TRBV18 | - | TRBJ1-1
TGTGCCAGCAGCTTAGCGCTGCGGGAGCTTGGCGAGCAGTACTTC | CASSLALRELGEQYF | TRBV7-9 | TRBD2 | TRBJ2-7
TGCAGCGTTACTAGCGGGAGACACCACGAGCAGTACTTC | CSVTSGRHHEQYF | TRBV29-1 | TRBD2 | TRBJ2-7
TGTGCCAGCAGCGGGGGGCTCTCCTACAATGAGCAGTTCTTC | CASSGGLSYNEQFF | TRBV9 | - | TRBJ2-1
TGTGCCAGCAGCTTAGTTTCAGGGGGCTACGAGCAGTACTTC | CASSLVSGGYEQYF | TRBV7-8 | TRBD1 | TRBJ2-7
TGCAGCGTGGCCGGGACTAGCGGGGGGGCTCGGAATGAGCAGTTCTTC | CSVAGTSGGARNEQFF | TRBV29-1 | TRBD2 | TRBJ2-1
TGTGCCAGCAGAGCTCAGGGGCTGCGGGGCTACACCTTC | CASRAQGLRGYTF | TRBV6-1 | - | TRBJ1-2